The subject of this entry is one T cell receptor (beta chain). Its recognized antigen is unknown. Base quality data are lacking; no much larger clone is found one base away. Counted from cysteine to phenylalanine, this CDR3 has 11 amino acids. The kept DNA is CDR3 alone, 33 bases in frame from the first base. The germline V gene provides CDR1 SGHAT and CDR2 FQNNGV. V and J are truncated by 8 bases and 3 bases respectively, leaving an intervening sequence of 8 bases. This sample is part of a study of identical twins listed by TCRdb under 2016. General notes on the study: The study deep-sequenced TCR alpha and beta repertoires from monozygotic twins, unrelated adults of various ages and cord blood to test whether fetal clonotypes persist. To rule out contamination, replicate twin experiments were performed at different times with different library preparation protocols.

The library was produced with 5' RACE. Sequencer: Illumina HiSeq 2000. A universal primer binding site was introduced by template switching, and a unique molecular identifier was present in the final cDNA, enabling accurate counting of TCR cDNA molecules. First-strand cDNA for TCR alpha and beta chains was synthesized from specific primers in the conserved constant-segment region. To control for contamination, every cDNA library was double barcoded, receiving both a SMART-Mk sample barcode and Illumina barcodes. TruSeq adapter sequences and Illumina sample barcodes were added in two successive PCR steps. Sequencing of the TCR alpha and beta cDNA libraries was done on the Illumina HiSeq platform using custom primers. Per the original workflow: Unique molecular identifiers were extracted from raw reads with MiGEC, and CDR3 positions were determined with MiXCR. Recombination models were inferred per individual with the repgenHMM and IGoR tools using an EM algorithm. Shared clonotype analysis was performed with the tcR package in R, normalizing sharing by the product of cloneset sizes. To study raw recombination free of thymic and clonal selection effects, out-of-frame nonproductive sequences were analyzed. The raw public reads went through TCRdb reprocessing: fastp at Q25, MiXCR clone calling, in-frame beta chains kept. Here each entry gathers all rows of one CDR3 protein and keeps the most common genes and DNA. None of the V and J calls come from the authors' own analysis; TCRdb made them. A total of about 340,000 distinct CDR3 sequences appear in this sample, approximately 9.1% of them only once. Together, the top ten hold over 7% of the sample.

General findings and caveats noted by the study authors: Because the same donors could not be followed over many years, the conclusions depended on cross-sectional statistical analysis. Abundant cord blood beta clonotypes had fewer insertions, young adult naive repertoires showed a similar but weaker trend, and memory repertoires showed no such trend. In monozygotic twins, recombination models systematically underestimated out-of-frame TCR alpha sharing, but the models matched the sharing seen between unrelated individuals. Compared with coincidental sharing between unrelated individuals, an excess of low generation-probability sequences was observed among out-of-frame TCR alpha sequences shared between twins. Zero-insertion analyses could be partly confounded by invariant T cells such as MAIT and iNKT, although diverse VJ usage argued against such confounding for most clonotypes. A weaker excess of twin sharing was found in beta out-of-frame sequences because the signal-to-noise ratio was lowered by fewer shared sequences.

Only healthy Caucasian donors were included. Three unrelated non-twin adults were also sequenced: a male aged 18 to 29, a male aged 50 to 60 and a female aged 50 to 60. Using Miltenyi CD45RO+ enrichment and human naive T-cell isolation kits, memory (CD45RO+) and naive T cells were isolated from PBMC. The sequenced sample consisted of naive T cells sorted from blood. The sample's cell subset or site label is to be understood as: cells isolated with a human naive T-cell isolation kit. The receptor's source is a woman in her 50s in good health. The rearrangement joined TRBV11-2 to TRBJ2-7; the best D guess is TRBD1, with 5 bases matching. The CDR3 reads CASLRGYEQYF. The nucleotides are TGTGCCAGCTTAAGGGGCTACGAGCAGTACTTC.